Presented here are 5 T cell receptor beta chains from one specimen sequenced in a study of cytomegalovirus exposure and HLA in healthy donors. Amplification used 60 Vbeta primers and 13 Jbeta primers. Produced via immunoSEQ multiplex PCR; TCRdb's table is partial and in-frame only. The sample yields around 94,000 clones, 78% seen once. Sequencing input: PBMCs. These receptors all come from a male donor in good health and CMV-seropositive.

The CDR3 DNA is TGTGCCAGCAGCGTAGAGGGACAGCGCTCCGAGACCCAGTACTTC. It specifies CASSVEGQRSETQYF. The V gene is TRBV9, the J gene TRBJ2-5; 7 nucleotides match TRBD1. Germline V lookup: CDR1 SGDLS, CDR2 YYNGEE. The trim removed 0 bases at V and 5 bases at J, leaving 7 bases unmatched. The CDR3 runs to 15 residues.

This clone was found a few times. The chain is built from TRBV10-1 and TRBJ1-1; 10 nucleotides line up with TRBD1. The CDR3 runs to 15 residues. The junction had 5 bases not matched to a gene; V was cut back by 4 bases and J by 3 bases. The germline V gene has CDR1 WNHNN and CDR2 SYGVQD (reference sequence). CDR3 DNA sequence: TGCGCCAGCAGTGGTTCGGGGACAGGGGACACTGAAGCTTTCTTT. It codes for CASSGSGTGDTEAFF.

CDR3 coding DNA: TGTGCCAGCAGTTCCAGGACAGGGAGCAATCAGCCCCAGCATTTT. Translated: CASSSRTGSNQPQHF. The V call is TRBV28, the J call TRBJ1-5; 8 bases fit TRBD1. The germline CDR1 and CDR2 sequences are MDHEN and SYDVKM. After removal of 4 bases from V and 1 base from J, the junction contained 3 bases not matched to a gene. This CDR3 has 15 residues.

The V and J genes are TRBV7-7 and TRBJ2-5; D is unclear. Trimming left V 5 bases short and J 5 bases short, with 12 bases between. The CDR3 length is 13 residues. Per germline, CDR1 SSHAT and CDR2 FNYEAQ (reference sequence). The CDR3 sequence: CASSRRQAETQYF. CDR3 DNA sequence: TGTGCCAGCAGCCGCCGGCAAGCGGAGACCCAGTACTTC.

The chain recombines TRBV6-6 with TRBJ2-2, with 7 bases fitting TRBD1. Germline CDR1 is MNHNY and CDR2 is SVGAGI (reference sequence). This CDR3 comprises 15 residues. After removal of 4 bases from V and 3 bases from J, the junction contained 5 bases not matched to a gene. CDR3 protein: CASSSRQGYTGELFF. CDR3 DNA: TGTGCCAGCAGTTCCCGACAGGGTTACACCGGGGAGCTGTTTTTT.